The present TCR beta chain was sequenced within a study of cytomegalovirus exposure and HLA in healthy donors. Broader study findings: An observed cluster of highly shared sequence variants was recorded as a likely sequencing artifact. An analysis done earlier found most TCR beta V segments productive about 87% or about 30% of the time.

Donors had nominal health at sampling but likely had unrecorded immune exposures. This clone has just a few counts. Its specificity is unknown. V shed 5 bases and J 4 bases; nucleotides not matched to a gene: 4. The CDR3 sequence is 15 residues long. The germline V gene encodes CDR1 MDHEN and CDR2 SYDVKM. PCR involved 60 Vbeta and 13 Jbeta primers. Here immunoSEQ multiplex PCR was the method, and the copy in TCRdb shows in-frame clones only, minus some. This table has around 120,000 clones, 80% appearing once. Specimen: PBMCs. This clonotype was obtained from a young man in good health and CMV-seronegative. The J gene is TRBJ2-1, the V gene TRBV28; 11 bases are shared with TRBD2. As DNA, the CDR3 is TGTGCCAGCAGTGATGGACTAGCGGGTTACAATGAGCAGTTCTTC. It is translated as CASSDGLAGYNEQFF.